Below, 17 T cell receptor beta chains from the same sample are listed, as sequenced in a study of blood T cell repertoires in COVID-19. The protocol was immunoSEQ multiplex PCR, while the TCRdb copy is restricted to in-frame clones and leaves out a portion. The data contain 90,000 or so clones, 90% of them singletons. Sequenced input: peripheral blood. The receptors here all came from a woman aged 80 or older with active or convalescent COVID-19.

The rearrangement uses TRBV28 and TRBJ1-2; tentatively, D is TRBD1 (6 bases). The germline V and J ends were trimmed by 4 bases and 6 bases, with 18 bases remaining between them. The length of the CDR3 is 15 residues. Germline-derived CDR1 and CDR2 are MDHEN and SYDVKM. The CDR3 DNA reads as TGTGCCAGCAGTTCCCCCCGCGCAGGGGATAATGGCTACACCTTC. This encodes CASSSPRAGDNGYTF.

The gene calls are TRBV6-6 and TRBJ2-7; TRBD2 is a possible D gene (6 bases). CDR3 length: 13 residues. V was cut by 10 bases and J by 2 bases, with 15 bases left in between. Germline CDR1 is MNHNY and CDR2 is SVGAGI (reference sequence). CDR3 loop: CATSRGSAYEQYF. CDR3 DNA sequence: TGTGCCACCTCCCGGGGGTCGGCCTACGAGCAGTACTTC.

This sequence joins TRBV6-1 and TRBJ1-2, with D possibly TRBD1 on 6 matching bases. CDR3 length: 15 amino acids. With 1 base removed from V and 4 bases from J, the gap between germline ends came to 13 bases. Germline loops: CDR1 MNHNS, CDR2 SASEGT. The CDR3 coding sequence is TGTGCCAGCAGTGAAGGGGGGGGCAGAGCCTATGGCTACACCTTC. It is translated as CASSEGGGRAYGYTF.

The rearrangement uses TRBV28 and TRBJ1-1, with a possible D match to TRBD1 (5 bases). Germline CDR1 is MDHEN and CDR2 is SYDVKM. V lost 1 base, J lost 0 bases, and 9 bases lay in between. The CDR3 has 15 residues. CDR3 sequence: CASSLFSGMNTEAFF. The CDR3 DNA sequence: TGTGCCAGCAGTTTATTTTCAGGGATGAACACTGAAGCTTTCTTT.

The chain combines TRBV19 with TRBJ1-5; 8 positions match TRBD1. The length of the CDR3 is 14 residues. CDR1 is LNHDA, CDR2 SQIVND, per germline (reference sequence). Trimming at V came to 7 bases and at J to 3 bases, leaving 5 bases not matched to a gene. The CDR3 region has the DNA TGTGCCAGTACCCAGACAGGGGCCAATCAGCCCCAGCATTTT. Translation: CASTQTGANQPQHF. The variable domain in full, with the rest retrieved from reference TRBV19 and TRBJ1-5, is DGGITQSPKYLFRKEGQNVTLSCEQNLNHDAMYWYRQDPGQGLRLIYYSQIVNDFQKGDIAEGYSVSREKKESFPLTVTSAQKNPTAFYLCASTQTGANQPQHFGDGTRLSIL.

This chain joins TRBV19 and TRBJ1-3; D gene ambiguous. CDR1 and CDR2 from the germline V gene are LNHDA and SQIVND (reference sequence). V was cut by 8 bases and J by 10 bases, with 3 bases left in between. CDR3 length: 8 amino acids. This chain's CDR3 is CASLTIYF. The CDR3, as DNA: TGTGCCAGTTTAACCATATATTTT.

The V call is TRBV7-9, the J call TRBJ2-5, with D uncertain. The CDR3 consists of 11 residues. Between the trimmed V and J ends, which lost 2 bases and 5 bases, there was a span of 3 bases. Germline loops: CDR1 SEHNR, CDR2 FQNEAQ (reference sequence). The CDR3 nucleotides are TGTGCCAGCAGCTTATATGAGACCCAGTACTTC. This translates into CASSLYETQYF.

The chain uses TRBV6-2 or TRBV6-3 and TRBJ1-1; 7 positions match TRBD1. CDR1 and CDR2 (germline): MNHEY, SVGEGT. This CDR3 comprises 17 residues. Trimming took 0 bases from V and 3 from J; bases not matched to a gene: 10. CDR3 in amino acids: CASSYSGGQEGDTEAFF. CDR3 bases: TGTGCCAGCAGTTACTCGGGCGGACAGGAGGGAGACACTGAAGCTTTCTTT.

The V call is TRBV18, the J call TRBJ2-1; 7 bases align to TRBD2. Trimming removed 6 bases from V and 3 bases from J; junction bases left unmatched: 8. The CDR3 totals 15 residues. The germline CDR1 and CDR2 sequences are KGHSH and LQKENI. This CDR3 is CASSPKRDYYNEQFF. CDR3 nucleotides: TGTGCCAGCTCCCCCAAGCGGGACTACTACAATGAGCAGTTCTTC.

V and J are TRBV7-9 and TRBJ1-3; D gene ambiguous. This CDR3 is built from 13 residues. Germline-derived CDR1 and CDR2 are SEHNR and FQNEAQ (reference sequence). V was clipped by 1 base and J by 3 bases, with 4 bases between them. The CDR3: CASSLDSGNTIYF. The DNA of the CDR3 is TGTGCCAGCAGCTTAGACAGTGGAAACACCATATATTTT.

CDR3 bases: TGTGCCAGCAGCGTAGTTGGGCAGAACAATGAGCAGTTCTTC. This codes for CASSVVGQNNEQFF. The chain links TRBV9 to TRBJ2-1; no clear D. Trimming left V 0 bases short and J 5 bases short, with 9 bases between. Per the germline V gene, CDR1 is SGDLS and CDR2 is YYNGEE. This CDR3 is 14 amino acids long.

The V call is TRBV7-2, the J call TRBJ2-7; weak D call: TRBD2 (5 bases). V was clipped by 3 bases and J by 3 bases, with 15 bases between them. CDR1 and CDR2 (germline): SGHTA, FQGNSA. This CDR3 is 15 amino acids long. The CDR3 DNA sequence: TGTGCCAGCAGCTTGGTCCCGGCCGGGGACTACGAGCAGTACTTC. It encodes CASSLVPAGDYEQYF.

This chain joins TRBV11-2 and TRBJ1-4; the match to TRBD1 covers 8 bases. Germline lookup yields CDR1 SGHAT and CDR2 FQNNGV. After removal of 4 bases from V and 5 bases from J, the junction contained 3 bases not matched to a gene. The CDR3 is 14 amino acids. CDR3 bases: TGTGCCAGCAGCTCCGGACAGGGAAATGAAAAACTGTTTTTT. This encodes CASSSGQGNEKLFF.

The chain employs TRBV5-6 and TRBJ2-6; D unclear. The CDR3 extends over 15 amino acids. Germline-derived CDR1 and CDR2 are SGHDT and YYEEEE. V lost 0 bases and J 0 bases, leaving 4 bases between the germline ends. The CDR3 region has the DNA TGTGCCAGCAGCTTGGGGCTCTCTGGGGCCAACGTCCTGACTTTC. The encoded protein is CASSLGLSGANVLTF. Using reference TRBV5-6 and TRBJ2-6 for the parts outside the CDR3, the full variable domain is DAGVTQSPTHLIKTRGQQVTLRCSPKSGHDTVSWYQQALGQGPQFIFQYYEEEERQRGNFPDRFSGHQFPNYSSELNVNALLLGDSALYLCASSLGLSGANVLTFGAGSRLTVL.

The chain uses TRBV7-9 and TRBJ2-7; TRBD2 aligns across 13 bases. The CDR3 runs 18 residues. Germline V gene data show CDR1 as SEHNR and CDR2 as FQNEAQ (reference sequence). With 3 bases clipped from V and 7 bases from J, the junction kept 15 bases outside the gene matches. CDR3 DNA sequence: TGTGCCAGCAGCTTGGGAGGACTAGCGGGAGAGATCAACCTGGAGCAGTACTTC. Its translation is CASSLGGLAGEINLEQYF.

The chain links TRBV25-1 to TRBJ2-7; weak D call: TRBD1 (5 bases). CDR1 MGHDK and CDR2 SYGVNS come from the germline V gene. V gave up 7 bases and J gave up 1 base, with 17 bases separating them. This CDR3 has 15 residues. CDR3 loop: CASMAGSLMSYEQYF. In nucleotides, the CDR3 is TGTGCCAGCATGGCAGGGTCATTGATGTCCTACGAGCAGTACTTC.

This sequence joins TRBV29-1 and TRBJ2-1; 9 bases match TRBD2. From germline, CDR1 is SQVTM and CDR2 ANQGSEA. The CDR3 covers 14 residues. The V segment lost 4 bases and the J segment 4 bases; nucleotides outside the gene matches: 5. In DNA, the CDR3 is TGCAGCGTTGGTGTTAGCGGGAGATACAATGAGCAGTTCTTC. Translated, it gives CSVGVSGRYNEQFF.